This T cell receptor beta chain was sequenced during a study of T cells in Graves' hyperthyroidism and ophthalmopathy. CDR1 is GTSNPN, CDR2 SVGIG, per germline (reference sequence). The CDR3 loop spans 14 amino acids. The V end lost 4 bases, the J end lost 2 bases, and 14 bases lay between the germline ends. This clonotype was counted ten times or more. Its antigen is currently unknown. Amplified TCR beta CDR3 regions derived from RNA transcripts. Primed by the HTBI set, a first-round RT-PCR was run on the TCR CDR3. TCRdb analysed the multiplex PCR reads with MiXCR anew, one entry per CDR3 protein. The table has hundreds of thousands of distinct CDR3 sequences, 20% seen once. Study-level findings and limits: Separation of ophthalmopathy from stable hyperthyroidism was achieved by a 13 V-J model.

Each person with ophthalmopathy scored at least 3 on the Clinical Activity Score, reached NOSPECS grade 4 or higher, and had been ill under 3 months. This chain joins TRBV30 and TRBJ2-5; unclear D gene. This clonotype was sampled from a man under 40 with Graves' ophthalmopathy. Sequences were obtained from blood. The CDR3 region is CAWNKRTLQETQYF. The CDR3 nucleotides read TGTGCCTGGAATAAGAGAACGTTGCAAGAGACCCAGTACTTC.